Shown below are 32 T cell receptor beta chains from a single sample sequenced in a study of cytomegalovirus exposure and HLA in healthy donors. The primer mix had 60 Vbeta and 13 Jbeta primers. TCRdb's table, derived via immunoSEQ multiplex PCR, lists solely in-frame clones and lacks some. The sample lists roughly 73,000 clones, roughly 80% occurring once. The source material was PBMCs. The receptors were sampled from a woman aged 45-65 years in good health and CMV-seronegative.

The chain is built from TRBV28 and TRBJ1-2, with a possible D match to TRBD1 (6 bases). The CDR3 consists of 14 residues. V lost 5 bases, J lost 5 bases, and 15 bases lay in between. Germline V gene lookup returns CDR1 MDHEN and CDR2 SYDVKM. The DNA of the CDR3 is TGTGCCAGCAGTGGGACGGGGGGCGGTTATGGCTACACCTTC. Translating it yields CASSGTGGGYGYTF.

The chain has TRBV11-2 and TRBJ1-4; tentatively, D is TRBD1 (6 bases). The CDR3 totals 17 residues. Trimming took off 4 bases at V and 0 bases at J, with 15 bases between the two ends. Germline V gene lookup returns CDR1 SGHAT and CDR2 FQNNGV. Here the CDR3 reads CASSSAQGFATNEKLFF. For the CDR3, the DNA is TGTGCCAGCAGCTCAGCCCAGGGGTTTGCAACTAATGAAAAACTGTTTTTT.

The CDR3 DNA reads as TGTGCCAGCAGCGTGGACAGGGTAGATACGCAGTATTTT. It encodes CASSVDRVDTQYF. The chain employs TRBV6-1 and TRBJ2-3; 8 bases match TRBD1. This CDR3 has 13 amino acids. The V segment lost 6 bases and the J segment 5 bases; nucleotides outside the gene matches: 4. Germline CDR1 is MNHNS and CDR2 is SASEGT.

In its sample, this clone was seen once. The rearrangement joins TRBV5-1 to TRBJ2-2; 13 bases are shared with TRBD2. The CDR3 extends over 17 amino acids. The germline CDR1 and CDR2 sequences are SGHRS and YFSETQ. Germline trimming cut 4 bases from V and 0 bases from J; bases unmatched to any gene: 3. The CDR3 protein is CASSKGLAGSNTGELFF. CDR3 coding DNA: TGCGCCAGCAGCAAGGGACTAGCGGGGTCGAACACCGGGGAGCTGTTTTTT.

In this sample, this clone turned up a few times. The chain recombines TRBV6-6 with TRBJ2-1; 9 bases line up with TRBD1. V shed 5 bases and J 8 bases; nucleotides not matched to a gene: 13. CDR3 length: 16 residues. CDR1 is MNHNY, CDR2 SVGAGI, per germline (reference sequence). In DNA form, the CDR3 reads TGTGCCAGCAGTCCGATCTCGGGACAGGGTTTGTATGAGCAGTTCTTC. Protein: CASSPISGQGLYEQFF.

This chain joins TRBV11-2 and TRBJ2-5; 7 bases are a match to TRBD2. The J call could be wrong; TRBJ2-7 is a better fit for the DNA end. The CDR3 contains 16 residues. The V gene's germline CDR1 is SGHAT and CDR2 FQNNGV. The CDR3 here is CASSSPQREGDYEQYF. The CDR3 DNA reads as TGTGCCAGCAGCTCACCCCAGAGGGAGGGAGACTACGAGCAGTACTTC.

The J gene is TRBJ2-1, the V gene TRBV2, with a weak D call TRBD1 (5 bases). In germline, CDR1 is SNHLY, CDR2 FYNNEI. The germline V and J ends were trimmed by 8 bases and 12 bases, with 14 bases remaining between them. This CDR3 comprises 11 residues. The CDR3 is CASGQGRPQFF. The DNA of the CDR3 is TGTGCCAGCGGGCAGGGAAGGCCGCAGTTCTTC.

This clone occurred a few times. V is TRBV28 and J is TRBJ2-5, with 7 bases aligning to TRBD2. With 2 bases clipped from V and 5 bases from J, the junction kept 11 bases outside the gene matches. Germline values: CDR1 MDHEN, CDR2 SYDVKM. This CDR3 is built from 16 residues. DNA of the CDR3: TGTGCCAGCAGTTTACGCCTGACTAGCAGGATTGAGACCCAGTACTTC. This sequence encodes CASSLRLTSRIETQYF.

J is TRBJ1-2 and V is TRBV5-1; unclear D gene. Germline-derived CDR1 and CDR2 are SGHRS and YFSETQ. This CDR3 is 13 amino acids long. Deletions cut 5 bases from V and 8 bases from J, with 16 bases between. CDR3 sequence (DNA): TGCGCCAGCAGTACTAGTACCCCGGCCGGCTACACCTTC. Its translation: CASSTSTPAGYTF.

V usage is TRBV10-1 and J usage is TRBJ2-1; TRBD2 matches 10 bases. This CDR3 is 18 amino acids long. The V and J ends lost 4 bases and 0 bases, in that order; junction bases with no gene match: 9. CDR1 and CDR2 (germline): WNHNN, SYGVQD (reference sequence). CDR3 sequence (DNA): TGCGCCAGCAGTGGGACTATCACTAGCGGGGACTCCTACAATGAGCAGTTCTTC. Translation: CASSGTITSGDSYNEQFF.

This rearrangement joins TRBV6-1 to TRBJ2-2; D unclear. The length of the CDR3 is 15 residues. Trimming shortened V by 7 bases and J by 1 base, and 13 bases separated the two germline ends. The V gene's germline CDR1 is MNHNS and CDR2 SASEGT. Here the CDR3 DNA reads TGTGCCAGCATGTCCCCAGGCAGGAACACCGGGGAGCTGTTTTTT. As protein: CASMSPGRNTGELFF.

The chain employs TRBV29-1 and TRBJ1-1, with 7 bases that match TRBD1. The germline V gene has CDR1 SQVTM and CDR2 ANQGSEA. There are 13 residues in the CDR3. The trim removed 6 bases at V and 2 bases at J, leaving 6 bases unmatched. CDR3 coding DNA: TGCAGCGTGACGGGACAGAGAAACACTGAAGCTTTCTTT. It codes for CSVTGQRNTEAFF.

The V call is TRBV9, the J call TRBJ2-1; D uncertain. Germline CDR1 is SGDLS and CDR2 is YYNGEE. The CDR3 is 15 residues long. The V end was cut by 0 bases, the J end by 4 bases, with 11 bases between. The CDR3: CASSVESSVYNEQFF. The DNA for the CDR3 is TGTGCCAGCAGCGTAGAAAGTAGTGTGTACAATGAGCAGTTCTTC.

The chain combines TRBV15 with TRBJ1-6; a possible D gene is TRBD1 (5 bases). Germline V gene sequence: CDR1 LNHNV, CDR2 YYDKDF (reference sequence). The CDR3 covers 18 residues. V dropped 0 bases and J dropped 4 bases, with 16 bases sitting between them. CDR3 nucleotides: TGTGCCACCAGCAGAGAACAGACAGCCATACCTTATAATTCACCCCTCCACTTT. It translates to CATSREQTAIPYNSPLHF.

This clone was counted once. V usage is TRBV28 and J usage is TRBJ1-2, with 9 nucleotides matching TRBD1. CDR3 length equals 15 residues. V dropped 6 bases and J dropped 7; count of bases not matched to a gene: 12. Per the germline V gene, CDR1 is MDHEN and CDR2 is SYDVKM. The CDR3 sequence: CASRFPGQGTAGYTF. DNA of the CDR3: TGTGCCAGCAGGTTCCCGGGACAGGGTACGGCTGGCTACACCTTC.

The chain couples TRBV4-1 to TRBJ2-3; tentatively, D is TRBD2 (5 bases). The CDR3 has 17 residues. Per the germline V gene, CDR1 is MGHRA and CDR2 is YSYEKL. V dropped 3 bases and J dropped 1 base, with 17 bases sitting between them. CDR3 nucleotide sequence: TGCGCCAGCAGCCACCCAGGCGAGGGTTTTGGCACAGATACGCAGTATTTT. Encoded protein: CASSHPGEGFGTDTQYF.

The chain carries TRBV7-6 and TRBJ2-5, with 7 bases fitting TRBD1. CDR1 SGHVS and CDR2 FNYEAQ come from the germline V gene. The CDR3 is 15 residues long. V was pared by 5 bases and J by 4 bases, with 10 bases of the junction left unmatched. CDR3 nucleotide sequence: TGTGCCAGCAGCAGAATGACAGGGTTGGGAGAGACCCAGTACTTC. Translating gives CASSRMTGLGETQYF.

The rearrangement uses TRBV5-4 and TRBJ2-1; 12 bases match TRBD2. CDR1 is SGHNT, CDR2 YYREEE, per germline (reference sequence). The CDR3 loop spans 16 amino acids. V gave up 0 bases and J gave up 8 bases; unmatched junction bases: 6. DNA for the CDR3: TGTGCCAGCAGCTTGGTCCTAGCGGGGGGGCCCGATGAGCAGTTCTTC. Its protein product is CASSLVLAGGPDEQFF.

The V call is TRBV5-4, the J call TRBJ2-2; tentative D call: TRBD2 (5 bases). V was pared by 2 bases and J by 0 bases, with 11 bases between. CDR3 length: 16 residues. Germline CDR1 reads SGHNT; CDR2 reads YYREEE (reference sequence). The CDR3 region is CASSLAVDTNTGELFF. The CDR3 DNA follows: TGTGCCAGCAGCTTAGCGGTAGACACGAACACCGGGGAGCTGTTTTTT.

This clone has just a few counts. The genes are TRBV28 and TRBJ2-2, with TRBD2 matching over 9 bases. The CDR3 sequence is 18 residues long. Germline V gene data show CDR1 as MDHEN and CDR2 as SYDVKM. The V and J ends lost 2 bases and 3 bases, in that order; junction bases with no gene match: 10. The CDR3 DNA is TGTGCCAGCAGTTTACTATATGCGGGAGGGCTGGACACCGGGGAGCTGTTTTTT. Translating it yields CASSLLYAGGLDTGELFF.

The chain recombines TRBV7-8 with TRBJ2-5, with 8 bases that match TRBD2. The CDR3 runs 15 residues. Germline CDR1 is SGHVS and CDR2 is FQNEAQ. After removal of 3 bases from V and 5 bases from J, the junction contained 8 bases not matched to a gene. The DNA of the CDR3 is TGTGCCAGCAGCTTCCGGGGGGGGCTGGTGGAGACCCAGTACTTC. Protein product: CASSFRGGLVETQYF. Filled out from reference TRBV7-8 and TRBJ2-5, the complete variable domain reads GAGVSQSPRYKVAKRGQDVALRCDPISGHVSLFWYQQALGQGPEFLTYFQNEAQLDKSGLPSDRFFAERPEGSVSTLKIQRTQQEDSAVYLCASSFRGGLVETQYFGPGTRLLVL.

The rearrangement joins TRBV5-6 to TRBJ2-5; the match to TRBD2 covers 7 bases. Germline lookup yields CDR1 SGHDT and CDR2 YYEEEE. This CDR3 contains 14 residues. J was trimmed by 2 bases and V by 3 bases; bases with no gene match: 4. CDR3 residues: CASSSGTIQETQYF. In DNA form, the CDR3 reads TGTGCCAGCAGCTCCGGGACTATTCAAGAGACCCAGTACTTC.

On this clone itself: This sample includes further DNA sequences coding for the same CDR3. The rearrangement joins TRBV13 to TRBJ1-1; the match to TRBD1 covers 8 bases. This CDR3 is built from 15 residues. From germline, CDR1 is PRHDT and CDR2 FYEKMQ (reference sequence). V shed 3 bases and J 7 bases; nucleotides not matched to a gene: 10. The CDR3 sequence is CASSFTGQGANEAFF. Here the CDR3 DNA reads TGTGCCAGCAGCTTTACGGGGCAGGGGGCGAATGAAGCTTTCTTT.

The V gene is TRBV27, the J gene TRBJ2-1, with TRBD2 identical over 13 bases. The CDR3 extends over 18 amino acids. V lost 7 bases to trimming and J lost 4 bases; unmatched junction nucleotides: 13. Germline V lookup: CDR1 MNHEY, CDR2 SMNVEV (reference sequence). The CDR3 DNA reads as TGTGCCAGCAAAGGGGGGACTAGCGGGAAAGGGGCTTACAATGAGCAGTTCTTC. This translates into CASKGGTSGKGAYNEQFF.

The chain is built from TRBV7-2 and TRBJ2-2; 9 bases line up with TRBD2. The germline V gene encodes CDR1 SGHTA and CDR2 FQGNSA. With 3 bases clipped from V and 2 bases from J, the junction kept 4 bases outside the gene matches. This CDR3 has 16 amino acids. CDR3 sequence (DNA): TGTGCCAGCAGCTTTTTAGCGGGGGTAAACACCGGGGAGCTGTTTTTT. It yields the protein CASSFLAGVNTGELFF. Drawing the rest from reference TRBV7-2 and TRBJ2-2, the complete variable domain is GAGVSQSPSNKVTEKGKDVELRCDPISGHTALYWYRQSLGQGLEFLIYFQGNSAPDKSGLPSDRFSAERTGGSVSTLTIQRTQQEDSAVYLCASSFLAGVNTGELFFGEGSRLTVL.

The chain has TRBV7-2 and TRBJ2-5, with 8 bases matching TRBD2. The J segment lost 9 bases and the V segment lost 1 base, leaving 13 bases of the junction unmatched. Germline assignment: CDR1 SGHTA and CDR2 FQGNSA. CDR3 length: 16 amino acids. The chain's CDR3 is CASSLGALEGRGAQYF. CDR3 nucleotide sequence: TGTGCCAGCAGCTTAGGGGCGTTGGAAGGGCGGGGGGCCCAGTACTTC.

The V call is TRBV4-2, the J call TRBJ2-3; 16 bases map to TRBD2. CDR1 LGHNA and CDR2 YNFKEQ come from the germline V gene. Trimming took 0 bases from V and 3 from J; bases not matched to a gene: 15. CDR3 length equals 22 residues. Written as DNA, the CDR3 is TGTGCCAGCAGCCAAGATTTTGCTAGGGGACTAGCGGGGGGGCGGGGTACAGATACGCAGTATTTT. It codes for CASSQDFARGLAGGRGTDTQYF.

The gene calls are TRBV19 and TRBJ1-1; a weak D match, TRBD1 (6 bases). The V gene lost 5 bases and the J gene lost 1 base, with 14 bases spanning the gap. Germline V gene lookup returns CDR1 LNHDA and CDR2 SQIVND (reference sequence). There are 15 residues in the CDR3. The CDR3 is CASSVWTVRNTEAFF. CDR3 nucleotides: TGTGCCAGTAGTGTCTGGACAGTGAGGAACACTGAAGCTTTCTTT.

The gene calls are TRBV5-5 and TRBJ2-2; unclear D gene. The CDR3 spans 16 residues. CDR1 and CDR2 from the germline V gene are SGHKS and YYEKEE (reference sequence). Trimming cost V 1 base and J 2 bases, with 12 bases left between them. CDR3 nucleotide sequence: TGTGCCAGCAGCTTGTGGCCAGATCCAAACACCGGGGAGCTGTTTTTT. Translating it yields CASSLWPDPNTGELFF.

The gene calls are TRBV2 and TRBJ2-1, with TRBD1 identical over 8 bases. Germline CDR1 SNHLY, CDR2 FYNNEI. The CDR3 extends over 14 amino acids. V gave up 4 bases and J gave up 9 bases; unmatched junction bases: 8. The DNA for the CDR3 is TGTGCCAGCAGTGGGCAGGGGGCATTCGGTGAGCAGTTCTTC. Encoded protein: CASSGQGAFGEQFF.

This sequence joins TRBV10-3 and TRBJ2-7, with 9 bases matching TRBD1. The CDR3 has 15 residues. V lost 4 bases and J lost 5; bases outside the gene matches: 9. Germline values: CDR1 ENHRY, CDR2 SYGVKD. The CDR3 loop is CAISASGQGPHEQYF. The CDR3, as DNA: TGTGCCATCAGTGCCTCGGGACAGGGTCCCCACGAGCAGTACTTC.

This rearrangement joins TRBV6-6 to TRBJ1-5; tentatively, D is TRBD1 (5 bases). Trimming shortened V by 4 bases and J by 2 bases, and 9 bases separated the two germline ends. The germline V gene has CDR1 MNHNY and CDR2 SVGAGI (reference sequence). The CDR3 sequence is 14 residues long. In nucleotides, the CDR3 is TGTGCCAGCAGTTCCCCGGGGGGCAATCAGCCCCAGCATTTT. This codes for CASSSPGGNQPQHF.